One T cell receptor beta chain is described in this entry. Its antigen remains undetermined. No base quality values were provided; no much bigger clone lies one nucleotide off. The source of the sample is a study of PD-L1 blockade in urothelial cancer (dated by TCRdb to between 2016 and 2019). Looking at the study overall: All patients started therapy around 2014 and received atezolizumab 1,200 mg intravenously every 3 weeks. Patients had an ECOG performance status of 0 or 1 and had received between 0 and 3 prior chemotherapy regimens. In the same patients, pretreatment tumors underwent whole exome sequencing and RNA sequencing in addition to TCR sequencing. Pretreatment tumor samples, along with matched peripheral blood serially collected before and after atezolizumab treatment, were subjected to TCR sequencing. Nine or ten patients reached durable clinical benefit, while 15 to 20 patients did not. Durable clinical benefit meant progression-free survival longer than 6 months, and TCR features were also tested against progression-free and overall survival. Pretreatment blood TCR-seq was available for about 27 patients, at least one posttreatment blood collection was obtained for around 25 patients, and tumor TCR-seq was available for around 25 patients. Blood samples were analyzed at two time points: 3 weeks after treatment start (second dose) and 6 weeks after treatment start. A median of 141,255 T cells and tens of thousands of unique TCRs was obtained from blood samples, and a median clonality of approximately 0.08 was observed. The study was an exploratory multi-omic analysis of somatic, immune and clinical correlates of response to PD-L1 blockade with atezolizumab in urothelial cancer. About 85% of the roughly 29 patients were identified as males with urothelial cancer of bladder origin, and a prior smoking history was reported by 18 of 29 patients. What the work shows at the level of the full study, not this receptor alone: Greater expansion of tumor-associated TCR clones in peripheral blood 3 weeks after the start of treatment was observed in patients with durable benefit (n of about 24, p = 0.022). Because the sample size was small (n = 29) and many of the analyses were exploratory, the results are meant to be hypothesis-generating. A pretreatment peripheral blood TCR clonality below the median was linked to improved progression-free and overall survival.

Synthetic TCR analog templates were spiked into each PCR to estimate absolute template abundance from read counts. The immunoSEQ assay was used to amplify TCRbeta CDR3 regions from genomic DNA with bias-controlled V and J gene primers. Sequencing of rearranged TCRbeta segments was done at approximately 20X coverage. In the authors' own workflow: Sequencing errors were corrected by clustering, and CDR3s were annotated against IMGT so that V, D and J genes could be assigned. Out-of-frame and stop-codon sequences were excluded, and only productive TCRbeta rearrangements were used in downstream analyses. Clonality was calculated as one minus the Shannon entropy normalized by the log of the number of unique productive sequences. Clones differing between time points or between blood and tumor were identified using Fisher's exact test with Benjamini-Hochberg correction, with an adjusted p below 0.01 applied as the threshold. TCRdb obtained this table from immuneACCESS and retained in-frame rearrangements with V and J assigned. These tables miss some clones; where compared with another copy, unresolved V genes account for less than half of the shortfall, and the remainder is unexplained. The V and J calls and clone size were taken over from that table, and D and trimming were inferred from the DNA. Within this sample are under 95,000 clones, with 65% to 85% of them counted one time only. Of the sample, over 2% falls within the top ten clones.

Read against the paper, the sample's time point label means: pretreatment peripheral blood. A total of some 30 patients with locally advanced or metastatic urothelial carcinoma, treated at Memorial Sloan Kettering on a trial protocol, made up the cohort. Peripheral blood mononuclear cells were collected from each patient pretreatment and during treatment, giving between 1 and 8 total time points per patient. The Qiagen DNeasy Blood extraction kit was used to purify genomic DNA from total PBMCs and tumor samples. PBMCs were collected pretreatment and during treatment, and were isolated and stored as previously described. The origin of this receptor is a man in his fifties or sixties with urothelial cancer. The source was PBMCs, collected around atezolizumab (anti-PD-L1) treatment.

For the CDR3, the sequence is CASSPPIRTGGGQTQYF. Read as DNA, the sequence is TGTGCCAGCTCACCACCCATCAGGACAGGGGGCGGTCAGACCCAGTACTTC. The sequence links TRBV18 to TRBJ2-5; 11 central bases correspond to TRBD1. V is pruned by 0 bases and J by 6 bases, leaving 9 bases of the junction without a gene match. Taken from the germline V gene, the CDR1 and CDR2 loops are KGHSH and LQKENI. Including the terminal cysteine and phenylalanine, the CDR3 comprises 17 residues. Just CDR3 DNA is preserved here, 51 bases in frame from base 1.